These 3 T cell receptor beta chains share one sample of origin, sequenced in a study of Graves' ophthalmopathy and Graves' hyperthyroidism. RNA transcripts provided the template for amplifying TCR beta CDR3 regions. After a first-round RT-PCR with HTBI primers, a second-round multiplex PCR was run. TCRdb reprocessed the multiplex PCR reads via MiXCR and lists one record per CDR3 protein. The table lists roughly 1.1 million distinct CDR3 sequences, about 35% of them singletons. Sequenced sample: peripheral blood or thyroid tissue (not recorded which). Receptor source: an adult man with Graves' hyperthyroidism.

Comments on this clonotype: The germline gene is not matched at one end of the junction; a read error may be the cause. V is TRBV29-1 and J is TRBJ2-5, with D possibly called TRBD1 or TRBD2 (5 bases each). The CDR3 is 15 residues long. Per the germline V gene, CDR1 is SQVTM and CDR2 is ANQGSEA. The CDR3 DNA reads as TGTGCCTGGAGCTCCTCGGGGCAGGGAGAAGAGACCCAGTACTTC. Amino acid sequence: CAWSSSGQGEETQYF.

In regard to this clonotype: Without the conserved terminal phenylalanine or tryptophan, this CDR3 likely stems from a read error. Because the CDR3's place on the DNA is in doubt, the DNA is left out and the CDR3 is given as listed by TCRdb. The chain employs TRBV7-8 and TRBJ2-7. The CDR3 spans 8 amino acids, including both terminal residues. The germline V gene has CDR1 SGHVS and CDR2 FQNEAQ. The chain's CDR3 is CASSLILL.

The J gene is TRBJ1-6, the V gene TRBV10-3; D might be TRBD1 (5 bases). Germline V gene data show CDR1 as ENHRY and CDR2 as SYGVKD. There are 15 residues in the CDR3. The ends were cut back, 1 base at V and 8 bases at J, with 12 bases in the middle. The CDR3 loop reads CAISEWDARDSPLHF. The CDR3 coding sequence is TGTGCCATCAGTGAGTGGGACGCCCGCGATTCACCCCTCCACTTT.